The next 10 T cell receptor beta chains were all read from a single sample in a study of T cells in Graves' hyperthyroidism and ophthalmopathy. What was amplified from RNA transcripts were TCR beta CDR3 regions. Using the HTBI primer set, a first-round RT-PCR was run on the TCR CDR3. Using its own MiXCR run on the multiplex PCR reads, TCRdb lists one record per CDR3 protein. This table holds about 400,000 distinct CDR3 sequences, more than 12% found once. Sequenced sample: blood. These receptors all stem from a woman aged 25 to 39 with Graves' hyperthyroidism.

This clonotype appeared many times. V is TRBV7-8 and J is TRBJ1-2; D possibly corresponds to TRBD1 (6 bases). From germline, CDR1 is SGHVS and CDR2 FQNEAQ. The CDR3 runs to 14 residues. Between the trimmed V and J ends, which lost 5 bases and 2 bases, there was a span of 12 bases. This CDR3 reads CASSLDRSNYGYTF. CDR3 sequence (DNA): TGTGCCAGCAGCCTCGACAGGTCAAACTATGGCTACACCTTC.

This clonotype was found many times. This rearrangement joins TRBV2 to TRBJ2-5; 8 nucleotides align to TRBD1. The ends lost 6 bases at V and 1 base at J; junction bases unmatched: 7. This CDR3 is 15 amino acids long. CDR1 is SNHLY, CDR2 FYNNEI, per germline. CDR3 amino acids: CASRGRTGPQETQYF. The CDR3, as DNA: TGTGCCAGCAGGGGTCGGACAGGGCCCCAAGAGACCCAGTACTTC. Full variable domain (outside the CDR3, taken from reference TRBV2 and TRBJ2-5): EPEVTQTPSHQVTQMGQEVILRCVPISNHLYFYWYRQILGQKVEFLVSFYNNEISEKSEIFDDQFSVERPDGSNFTLKIRSTKLEDSAMYFCASRGRTGPQETQYFGPGTRLLVL.

The CDR3 bases are TGTGCCAGCATGGCAGCGATCAATCAGCCCCAGCATTTT. It specifies CASMAAINQPQHF. The chain employs TRBV6-2 or TRBV6-3 and TRBJ1-5; unclear D gene. V was pared by 7 bases and J by 3 bases, with 10 bases between. Germline CDR1 MNHEY, CDR2 SVGEGT. This CDR3 has 13 residues.

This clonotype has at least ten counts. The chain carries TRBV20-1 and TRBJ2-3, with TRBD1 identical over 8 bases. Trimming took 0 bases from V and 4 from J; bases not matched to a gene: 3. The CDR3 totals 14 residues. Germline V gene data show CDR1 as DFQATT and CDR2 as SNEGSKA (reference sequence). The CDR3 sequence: CSARDSGGADTQYF. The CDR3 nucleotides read TGCAGTGCTAGAGATTCAGGGGGCGCAGATACGCAGTATTTT.

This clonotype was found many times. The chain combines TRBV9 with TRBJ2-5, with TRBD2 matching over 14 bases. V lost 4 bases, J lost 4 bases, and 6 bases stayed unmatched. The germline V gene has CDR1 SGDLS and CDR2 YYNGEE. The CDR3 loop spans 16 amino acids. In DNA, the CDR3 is TGTGCCAGCAGCCCCTCGGGACTAGCGGGAGCAGAGACCCAGTACTTC. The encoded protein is CASSPSGLAGAETQYF. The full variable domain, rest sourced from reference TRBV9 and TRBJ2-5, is DSGVTQTPKHLITATGQRVTLRCSPRSGDLSVYWYQQSLDQGLQFLIQYYNGEERAKGNILERFSAQQFPDLHSELNLSSLELGDSALYFCASSPSGLAGAETQYFGPGTRLLVL.

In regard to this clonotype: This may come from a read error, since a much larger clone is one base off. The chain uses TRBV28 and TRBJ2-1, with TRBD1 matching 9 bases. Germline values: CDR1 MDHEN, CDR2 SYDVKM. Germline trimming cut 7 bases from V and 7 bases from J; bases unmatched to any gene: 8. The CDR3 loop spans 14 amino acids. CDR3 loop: CASTTGTGLNEQFF. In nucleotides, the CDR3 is TGTGCCAGCACCACCGGGACAGGGCTTAATGAGCAGTTCTTC. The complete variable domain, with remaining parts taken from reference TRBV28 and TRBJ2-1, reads DVKVTQSSRYLVKRTGEKVFLECVQDMDHENMFWYRQDPGLGLRLIYFSYDVKMKEKGDIPEGYSVSREKKERFSLILESASTNQTSMYLCASTTGTGLNEQFFGPGTRLTVL.

CDR3 in amino acids: CASTPEHRNQPQHF. The CDR3 coding sequence is TGTGCCAGCACCCCAGAACACCGCAATCAGCCCCAGCATTTT. J is TRBJ1-5 and V is TRBV28, with D uncertain. Germline-derived CDR1 and CDR2 are MDHEN and SYDVKM. This CDR3 is built from 14 residues. Trimming pared 7 bases from V and 2 bases from J, leaving 12 bases between.

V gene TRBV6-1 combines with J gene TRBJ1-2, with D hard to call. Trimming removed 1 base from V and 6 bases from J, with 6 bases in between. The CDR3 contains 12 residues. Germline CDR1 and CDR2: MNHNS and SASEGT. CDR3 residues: CASSEGNDGYTF. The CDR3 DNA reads TGTGCCAGCAGTGAAGGCAACGATGGCTACACCTTC.

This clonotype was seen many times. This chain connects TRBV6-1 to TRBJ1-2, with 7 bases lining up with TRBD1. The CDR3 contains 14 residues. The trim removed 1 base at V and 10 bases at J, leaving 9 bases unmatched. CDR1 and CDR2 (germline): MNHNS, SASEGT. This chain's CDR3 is CASSEVDRVRYYTF. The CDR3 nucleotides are TGTGCCAGCAGTGAAGTCGACAGGGTTAGGTACTACACCTTC.

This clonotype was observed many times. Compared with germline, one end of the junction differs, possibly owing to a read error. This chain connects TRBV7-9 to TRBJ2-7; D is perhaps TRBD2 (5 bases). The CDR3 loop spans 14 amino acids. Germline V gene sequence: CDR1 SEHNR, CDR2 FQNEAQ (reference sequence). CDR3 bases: TGTGCCAGCAGCCTAGCAACTAGTGCCTACGAGCAGTACTTC. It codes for CASSLATSAYEQYF.